This T cell receptor beta chain was captured by sequencing in a study of cytomegalovirus exposure and HLA in healthy donors. The PCR had 60 Vbeta and 13 Jbeta primers. Sequencing was performed with immunoSEQ multiplex PCR; in TCRdb, only in-frame clones are kept and a portion is missing. This table holds over 95,000 clones, around 77% found once. This CDR3 has 14 amino acids. Deletions cut 3 bases from V and 9 bases from J, with 12 bases between. Germline V gene lookup returns CDR1 SEHNR and CDR2 FQNEAQ (reference sequence). Comment on this clone: Antigen: not known.

Broader study findings: Rare sequences made up most TCRs, while some public TCRs were found in many donors. A later analysis associated around 17,000 TCR beta sequences with HLA alleles at a 0.05 false discovery rate. In the analysis, some V segments, TRBV6-2 and TRBV6-3 included, were excluded as indistinguishable.

The rearrangement uses TRBV7-9 and TRBJ1-6, with D possibly being TRBD1 (6 bases). The specimen sequenced was PBMCs. The receptor comes from a man aged 40-49 years in good health and CMV-seropositive. This CDR3 reads CASSLGARLSPLHF. The CDR3, as DNA: TGTGCCAGCAGCTTGGGGGCGCGGCTTTCACCCCTCCACTTT.